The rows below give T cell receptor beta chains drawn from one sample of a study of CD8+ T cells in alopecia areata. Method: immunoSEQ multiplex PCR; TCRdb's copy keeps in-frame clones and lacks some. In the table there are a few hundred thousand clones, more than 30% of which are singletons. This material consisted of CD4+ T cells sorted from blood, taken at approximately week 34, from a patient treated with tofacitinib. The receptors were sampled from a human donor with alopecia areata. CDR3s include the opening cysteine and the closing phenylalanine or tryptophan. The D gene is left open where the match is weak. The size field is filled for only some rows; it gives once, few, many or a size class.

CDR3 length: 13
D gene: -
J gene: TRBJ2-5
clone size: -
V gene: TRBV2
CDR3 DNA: TGTGCCAGCAGTGTACAGTCCCAAGAGACCCAGTACTTC
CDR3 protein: CASSVQSQETQYF

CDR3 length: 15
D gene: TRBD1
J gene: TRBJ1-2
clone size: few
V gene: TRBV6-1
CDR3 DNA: TGTGCCAGCAGACCGGGACAGGGGGCAAGATATGGCTACACCTTC
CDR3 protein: CASRPGQGARYGYTF

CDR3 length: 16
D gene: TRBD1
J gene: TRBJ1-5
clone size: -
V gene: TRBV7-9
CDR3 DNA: TGTGCCAGCAGCGCAGAGGGACAGGGTATCGATCAGCCCCAGCATTTT
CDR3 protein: CASSAEGQGIDQPQHF

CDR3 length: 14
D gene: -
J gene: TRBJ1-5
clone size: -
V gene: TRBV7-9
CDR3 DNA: TGTGCCAGCAGCTCACAACAGACCAATCAGCCCCAGCATTTT
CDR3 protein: CASSSQQTNQPQHF

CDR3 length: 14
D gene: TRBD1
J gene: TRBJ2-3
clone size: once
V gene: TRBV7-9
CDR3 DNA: TGTGCCAGCAGCCTTGGACAGGGGGGCGATACGCAGTATTTT
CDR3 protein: CASSLGQGGDTQYF

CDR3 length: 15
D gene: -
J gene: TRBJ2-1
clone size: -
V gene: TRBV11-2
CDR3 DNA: TGTGCCAGCAGCCCCCGGACCGGGACATACAATGAGCAGTTCTTC
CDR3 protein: CASSPRTGTYNEQFF

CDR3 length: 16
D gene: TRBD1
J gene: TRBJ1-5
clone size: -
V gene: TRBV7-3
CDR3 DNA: TGTGCCAGCAGCTTAAAAGGAGGGGGCGTCCGTCAGCCCCAGCATTTT
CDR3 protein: CASSLKGGGVRQPQHF

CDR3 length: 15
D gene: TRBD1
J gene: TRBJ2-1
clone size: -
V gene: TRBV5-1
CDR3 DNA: TGCGCCAGCATCTTGACAGGGGGCCGGGATAATGAGCAGTTCTTC
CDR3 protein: CASILTGGRDNEQFF

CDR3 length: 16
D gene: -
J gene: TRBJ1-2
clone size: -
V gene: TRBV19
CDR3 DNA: TGTGCCAGTACCCCGAGGTGGCAGGATCAGAACTATGGCTACACCTTC
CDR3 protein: CASTPRWQDQNYGYTF

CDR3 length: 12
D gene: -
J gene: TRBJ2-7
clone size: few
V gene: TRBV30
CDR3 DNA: TGTGCCTGGAGTTTTACCTCGTACGAGCAGTACTTC
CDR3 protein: CAWSFTSYEQYF

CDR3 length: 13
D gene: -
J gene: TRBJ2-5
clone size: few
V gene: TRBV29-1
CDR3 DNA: TGCAGCTCAACTCCCGGCCTACAAGAGACCCAGTACTTC
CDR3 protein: CSSTPGLQETQYF

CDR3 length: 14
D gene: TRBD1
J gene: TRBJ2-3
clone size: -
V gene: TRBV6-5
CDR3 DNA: TGTGCCAGCAGTTCCCCCAGGGGGACAGATACGCAGTATTTT
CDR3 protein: CASSSPRGTDTQYF

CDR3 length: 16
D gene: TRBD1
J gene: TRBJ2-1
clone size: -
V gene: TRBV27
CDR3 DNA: TGTGCCAGCAGTTTTGATCCCGGGACAGGGTCGGGTGAGCAGTTCTTC
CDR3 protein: CASSFDPGTGSGEQFF

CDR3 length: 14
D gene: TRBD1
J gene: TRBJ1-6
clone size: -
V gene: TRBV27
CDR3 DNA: TGTGCCAGCAGTCTCGGGACAGAGTATTCACCCCTCCACTTT
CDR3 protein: CASSLGTEYSPLHF

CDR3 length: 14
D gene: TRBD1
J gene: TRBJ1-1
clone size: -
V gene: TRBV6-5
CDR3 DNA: TGTGCCAGCAGTTACCCAGGGGGAGGCACTGAAGCTTTCTTT
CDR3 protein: CASSYPGGGTEAFF

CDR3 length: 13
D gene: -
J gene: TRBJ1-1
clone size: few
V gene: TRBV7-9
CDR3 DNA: TGTGCCAGCAGCTTAGCTGAGAGCACTGAAGCTTTCTTT
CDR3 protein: CASSLAESTEAFF

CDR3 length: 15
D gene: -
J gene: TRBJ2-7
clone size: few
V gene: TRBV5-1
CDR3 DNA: TGCGCCAGCAGCTTGGGGGCAATAAGCTCCTACGAGCAGTACTTC
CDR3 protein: CASSLGAISSYEQYF

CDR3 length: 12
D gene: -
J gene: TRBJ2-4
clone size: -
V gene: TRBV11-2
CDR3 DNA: TGTGCCAGCAGCTTAGAGAGGGACATTCAGTACTTC
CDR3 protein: CASSLERDIQYF

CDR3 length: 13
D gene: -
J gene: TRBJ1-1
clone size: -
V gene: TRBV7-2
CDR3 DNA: TGTGCCAGCAGCGAAAGAAGAACCACTGAAGCTTTCTTT
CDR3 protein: CASSERRTTEAFF

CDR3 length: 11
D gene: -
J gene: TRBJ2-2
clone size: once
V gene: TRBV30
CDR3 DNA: TGTGCCTGCGCCCGGAGCGGGGAGCTGTTTTTT
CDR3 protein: CACARSGELFF

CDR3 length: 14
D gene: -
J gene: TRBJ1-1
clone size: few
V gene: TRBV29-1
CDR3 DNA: TGCAGCGTGTCGGGTCTTCTAAGTGTAGGCGAAGCTTTCTTT
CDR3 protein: CSVSGLLSVGEAFF

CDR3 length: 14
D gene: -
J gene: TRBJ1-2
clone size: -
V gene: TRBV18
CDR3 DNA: TGTGCCAGCATCGGGCCGCCCACTAAAGGGGGCTACACCTTC
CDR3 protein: CASIGPPTKGGYTF

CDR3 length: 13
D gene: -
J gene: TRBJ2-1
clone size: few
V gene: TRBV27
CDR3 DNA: TGTGCCAGCAGTTTGGCCGGGAGCAATGAGCAGTTCTTC
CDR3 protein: CASSLAGSNEQFF

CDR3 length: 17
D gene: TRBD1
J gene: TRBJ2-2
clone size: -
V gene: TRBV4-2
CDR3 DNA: TGTGCCAGCAGCCGCGGGTTGGGACAGGGGCTCACCGGGGAGCTGTTTTTT
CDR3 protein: CASSRGLGQGLTGELFF

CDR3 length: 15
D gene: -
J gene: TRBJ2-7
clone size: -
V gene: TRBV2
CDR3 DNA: TGTGCCAGCAGTGAAATGGCCTTCAGCTCCTACGAGCAGTACTTC
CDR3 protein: CASSEMAFSSYEQYF

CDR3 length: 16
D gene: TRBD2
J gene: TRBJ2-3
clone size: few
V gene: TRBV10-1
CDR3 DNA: TGCGCCAGCAGTCAGACTAGCGGGAGTCTCACAGATACGCAGTATTTT
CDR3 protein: CASSQTSGSLTDTQYF

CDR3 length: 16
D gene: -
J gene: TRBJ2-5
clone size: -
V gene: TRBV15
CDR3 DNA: TGTGCCACCAGCGGGCGTAGGGACTGGAGGGCGGAGACCCAGTACTTC
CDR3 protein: CATSGRRDWRAETQYF

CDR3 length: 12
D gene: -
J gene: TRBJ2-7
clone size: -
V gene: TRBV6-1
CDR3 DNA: TGTGCCAGCAGTGAATTCGGCTACGAGCAGTACTTC
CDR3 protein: CASSEFGYEQYF

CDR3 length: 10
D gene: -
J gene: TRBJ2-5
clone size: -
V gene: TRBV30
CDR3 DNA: TGCAGTTGTTCTCAAGAGACCCAGTACTTC
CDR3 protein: CSCSQETQYF

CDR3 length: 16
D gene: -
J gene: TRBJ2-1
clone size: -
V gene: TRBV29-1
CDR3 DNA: TGCAGCGTTGAACATCAGGAAATCTTCGGCTACAATGAGCAGTTCTTC
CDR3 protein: CSVEHQEIFGYNEQFF

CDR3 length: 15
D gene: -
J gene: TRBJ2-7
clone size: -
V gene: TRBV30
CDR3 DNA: TGTGCCTGGAACACCGGGACACCCCGAACCTACGAGCAGTACTTC
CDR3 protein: CAWNTGTPRTYEQYF

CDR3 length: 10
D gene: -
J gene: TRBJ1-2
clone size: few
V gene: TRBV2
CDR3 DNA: TGTGCCAGACAGTCTGACGGCTACACCTTC
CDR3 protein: CARQSDGYTF

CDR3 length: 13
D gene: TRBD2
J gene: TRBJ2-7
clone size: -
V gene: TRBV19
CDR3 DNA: TGTGCCAGTAGACCGGCGGGGGTCTACGAGCAGTACTTC
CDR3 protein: CASRPAGVYEQYF

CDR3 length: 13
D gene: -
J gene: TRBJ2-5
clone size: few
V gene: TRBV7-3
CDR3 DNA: TGTGCCAGCAGCTTAGACAGGCAGCAGACCCAGTACTTC
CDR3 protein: CASSLDRQQTQYF

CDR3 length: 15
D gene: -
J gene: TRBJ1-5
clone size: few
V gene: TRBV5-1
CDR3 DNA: TGCGCCAGCAGCGAGGGACCTAGTAGCGGGCAGCCCCAGCATTTT
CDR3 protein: CASSEGPSSGQPQHF

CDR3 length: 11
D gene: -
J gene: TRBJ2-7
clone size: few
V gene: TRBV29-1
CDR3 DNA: TGCAGCGTCAGTTTCGACTACGAGCAGTACTTC
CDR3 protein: CSVSFDYEQYF

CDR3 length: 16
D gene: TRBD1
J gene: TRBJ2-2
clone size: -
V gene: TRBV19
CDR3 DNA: TGTGCCAGTAGTGCGGGACAGGGAGCGGGCACCGGGGAGCTGTTTTTT
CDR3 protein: CASSAGQGAGTGELFF

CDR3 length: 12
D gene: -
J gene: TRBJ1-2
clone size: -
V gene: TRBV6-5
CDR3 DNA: TGTGCCAGCTCGGGCAGGGGCCATGGCTACACCTTC
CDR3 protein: CASSGRGHGYTF

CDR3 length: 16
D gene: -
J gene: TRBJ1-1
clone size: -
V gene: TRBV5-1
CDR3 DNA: TGCGCCAGCAGCTTGGATGCCCGCCCGGGGAACACTGAAGCTTTCTTT
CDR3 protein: CASSLDARPGNTEAFF

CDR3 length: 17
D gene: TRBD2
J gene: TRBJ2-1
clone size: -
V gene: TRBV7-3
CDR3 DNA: TGTGCCAGCAGCTTAAGGACAGGGACTAGCGGTTCCAATGAGCAGTTCTTC
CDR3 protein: CASSLRTGTSGSNEQFF

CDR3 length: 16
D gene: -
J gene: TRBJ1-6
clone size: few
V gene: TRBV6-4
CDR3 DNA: TGTGCCAGCAGTGCCTCAGCGAGCTCCTATAATTCACCCCTCCACTTT
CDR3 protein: CASSASASSYNSPLHF

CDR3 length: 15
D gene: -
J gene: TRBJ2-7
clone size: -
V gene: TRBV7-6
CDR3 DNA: TGTGCCAGCAGCATCGACAGCCCCATCTCCTACGAGCAGTACTTC
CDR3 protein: CASSIDSPISYEQYF

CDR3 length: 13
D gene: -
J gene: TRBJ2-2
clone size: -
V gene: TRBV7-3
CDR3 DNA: TGTGCCAGCAGCTTTGGACCAATCGGGGAGCTGTTTTTT
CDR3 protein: CASSFGPIGELFF

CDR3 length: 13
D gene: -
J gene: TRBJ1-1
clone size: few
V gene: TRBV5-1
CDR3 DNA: TGCGCCAGCAGCTTAGTATTGAACACTGAAGCTTTCTTT
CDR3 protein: CASSLVLNTEAFF

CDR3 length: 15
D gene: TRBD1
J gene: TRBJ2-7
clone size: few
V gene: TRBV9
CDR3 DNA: TGTGCCAGCAGCGTATCCGGGACAGTAACCTACGAGCAGTACTTC
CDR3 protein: CASSVSGTVTYEQYF